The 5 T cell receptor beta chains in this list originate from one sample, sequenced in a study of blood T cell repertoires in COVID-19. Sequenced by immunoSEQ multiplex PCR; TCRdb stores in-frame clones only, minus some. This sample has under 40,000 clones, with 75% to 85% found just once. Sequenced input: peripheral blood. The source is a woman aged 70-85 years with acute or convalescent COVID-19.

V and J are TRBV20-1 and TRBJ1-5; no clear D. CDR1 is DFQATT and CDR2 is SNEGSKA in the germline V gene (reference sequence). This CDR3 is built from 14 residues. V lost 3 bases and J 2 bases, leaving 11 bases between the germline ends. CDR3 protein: CSASIPGGNQPQHF. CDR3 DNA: TGCAGTGCTAGTATCCCAGGTGGCAATCAGCCCCAGCATTTT.

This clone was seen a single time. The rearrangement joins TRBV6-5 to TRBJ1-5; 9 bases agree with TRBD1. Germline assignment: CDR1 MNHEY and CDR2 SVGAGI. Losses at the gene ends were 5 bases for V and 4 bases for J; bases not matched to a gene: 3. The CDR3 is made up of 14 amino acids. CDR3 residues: CASSPGTGNQPQHF. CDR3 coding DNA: TGTGCCAGCAGTCCTGGGACAGGGAATCAGCCCCAGCATTTT.

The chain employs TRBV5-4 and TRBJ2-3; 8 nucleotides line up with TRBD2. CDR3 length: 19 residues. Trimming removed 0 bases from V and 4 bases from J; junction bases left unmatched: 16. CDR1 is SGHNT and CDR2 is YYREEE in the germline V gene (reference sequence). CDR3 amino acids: CASSLALRGSGVSADTQYF. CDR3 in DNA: TGTGCCAGCAGCTTGGCCCTGCGGGGTAGCGGGGTCTCAGCAGATACGCAGTATTTT.

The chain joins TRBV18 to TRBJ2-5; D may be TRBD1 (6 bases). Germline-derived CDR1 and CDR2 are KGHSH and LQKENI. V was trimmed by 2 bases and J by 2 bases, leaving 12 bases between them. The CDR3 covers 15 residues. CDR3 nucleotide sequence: TGTGCCAGCTCACCAGGGTATAGGGGGCAAGAGACCCAGTACTTC. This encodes CASSPGYRGQETQYF.

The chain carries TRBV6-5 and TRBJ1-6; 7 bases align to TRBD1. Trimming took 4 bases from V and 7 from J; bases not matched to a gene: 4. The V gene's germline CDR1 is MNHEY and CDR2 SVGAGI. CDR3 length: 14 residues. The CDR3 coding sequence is TGTGCCAGCAGTTTACAGGGGAGGAATTCACCCCTCCACTTT. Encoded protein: CASSLQGRNSPLHF.